These 22 T cell receptor beta chains originate from one sample sequenced in a study of Ad26.COV2.S vaccination and SARS-CoV-2 variants. TCRdb keeps only in-frame clones here, not all; method: immunoSEQ multiplex PCR. The sample shows roughly 240,000 clones, roughly 90% of them seen only once. Treatment denoted: roughly 18 received Ad26.COV2.S at low or high dose, single or two shots; a few received placebo; per-sample allocation not given. The samples date from day 63 after the first vaccine or placebo injection. This material consisted of peripheral blood, taken in a trial of Ad26.COV2.S vaccine versus placebo. The receptors were sampled from a person between 18 and 60 years old who received the Ad26.COV2.S COVID-19 vaccine or a placebo.

The genes are TRBV21-1 and TRBJ1-5. TRBV21-1 is listed as a pseudogene. This CDR3 comprises 13 residues. The CDR3 DNA follows: TGTGCCACCCCCGGGCGGCTCTATCAGCCCCAGCATTTT. Encoded protein: CATPGRLYQPQHF.

This chain's CDR3 is CASSQDVLWETGGRQTPYEQYF. CDR3 coding DNA: TGTGCCAGCAGCCAAGATGTTCTCTGGGAGACAGGGGGCCGCCAAACACCCTACGAGCAGTACTTC. This chain joins TRBV4-2 and TRBJ2-7; 10 bases agree with TRBD1. The V gene end was trimmed by 0 bases and the J gene end by 2 bases; junction bases not matched to a gene: 22. The CDR3 has 22 residues. CDR1 is LGHNA, CDR2 YNFKEQ, per germline.

V and J are TRBV9 and TRBJ2-7; D uncertain. Germline CDR1 reads SGDLS; CDR2 reads YYNGEE. The CDR3 totals 15 residues. V was cut by 0 bases and J by 3 bases, with 13 bases left in between. CDR3 residues: CASSVGVTSGYEQYF. The CDR3 DNA sequence: TGTGCCAGCAGCGTAGGGGTTACCTCGGGCTACGAGCAGTACTTC.

This chain links TRBV7-9 with TRBJ2-3; 9 nucleotides agree with TRBD2. The junction had 5 bases not matched to a gene; V was cut back by 10 bases and J by 6 bases. CDR3 length equals 12 residues. The germline CDR1 and CDR2 sequences are SEHNR and FQNEAQ (reference sequence). The CDR3 bases are TGTGCCATCCTGACTAGCGGTGATACGCAGTATTTT. It codes for CAILTSGDTQYF.

V gene TRBV7-2 combines with J gene TRBJ2-2, with D unresolved. This CDR3 is built from 15 residues. Per germline, CDR1 SGHTA and CDR2 FQGNSA. V lost 5 bases and J lost 2, with 12 bases in between. The CDR3 DNA follows: TGTGCCAGCAGCCCAAGGTCGATCAACACCGGGGAGCTGTTTTTT. Its translation is CASSPRSINTGELFF.

The chain combines TRBV6-2 or TRBV6-3 with TRBJ1-6; D ambiguous. From germline, CDR1 is MNHEY and CDR2 SVGEGT. This CDR3 region has 14 residues. Trimming removed 1 base at V and 8 bases at J, with 9 bases between. This CDR3 reads CASSYYLGYSPLHF. CDR3 nucleotide sequence: TGTGCCAGCAGTTACTACCTGGGGTATTCACCCCTCCACTTT.

This chain links TRBV4-3 with TRBJ2-2; D is undetermined. CDR1 and CDR2 (germline): LGHNA, YSLEER. This CDR3 region has 13 residues. V was trimmed by 3 bases and J by 5 bases, leaving 7 bases between them. This CDR3 reads CASSQLTTGELFF. The CDR3 DNA is TGCGCCAGCAGCCAGTTAACAACCGGGGAGCTGTTTTTT.

This clone was found a few times. The genes are TRBV28 and TRBJ1-1, with 8 bases fitting TRBD1. The CDR3 sequence is 15 residues long. Trimming removed 3 bases from V and 8 bases from J; junction bases left unmatched: 11. Per germline, CDR1 MDHEN and CDR2 SYDVKM. The CDR3 DNA reads TGTGCCAGCAGTTTTCAGGGGGCTGGGAACTTAGAAGCTTTCTTT. Protein product: CASSFQGAGNLEAFF.

This chain's CDR3 is CASSSYRGRNYGYTF. The CDR3 DNA is TGCGCCAGCAGCTCCTACAGGGGGCGAAACTATGGCTACACCTTC. The chain links TRBV5-1 to TRBJ1-2; 9 bases line up with TRBD1. The CDR3 runs to 15 residues. Germline assignment: CDR1 SGHRS and CDR2 YFSETQ. Trimming cost V 3 bases and J 2 bases; bases outside gene matches: 5. Full variable domain (outside the CDR3, taken from reference TRBV5-1 and TRBJ1-2): KAGVTQTPRYLIKTRGQQVTLSCSPISGHRSVSWYQQTPGQGLQFLFEYFSETQRNKGNFPGRFSGRQFSNSRSEMNVSTLELGDSALYLCASSSYRGRNYGYTFGSGTRLTVV.

This rearrangement joins TRBV19 to TRBJ2-7; 9 bases are shared with TRBD1. CDR3 size: 16 residues. J was trimmed by 2 bases and V by 5 bases; bases with no gene match: 10. From germline, CDR1 is LNHDA and CDR2 SQIVND (reference sequence). CDR3 amino acids: CASSGTRTGDTYEQYF. For the CDR3, the DNA is TGTGCCAGTAGTGGGACCCGGACAGGGGATACCTACGAGCAGTACTTC. The full variable domain, rest sourced from reference TRBV19 and TRBJ2-7, is DGGITQSPKYLFRKEGQNVTLSCEQNLNHDAMYWYRQDPGQGLRLIYYSQIVNDFQKGDIAEGYSVSREKKESFPLTVTSAQKNPTAFYLCASSGTRTGDTYEQYFGPGTRLTVT.

The chain is built from TRBV28 and TRBJ2-1, with 8 bases that match TRBD2. The ends lost 2 bases at V and 11 bases at J; junction bases unmatched: 5. The CDR3 length is 13 residues. The germline CDR1 and CDR2 sequences are MDHEN and SYDVKM. The CDR3 DNA reads TGTGCCAGCAGTTTAGCAACTAGCGGCAAGCAGTTCTTC. It codes for CASSLATSGKQFF.

This chain uses TRBV28 with TRBJ1-2; D perhaps matches TRBD1 (6 bases). Trimming shortened V by 3 bases and J by 4 bases, and 12 bases separated the two germline ends. The CDR3 loop spans 14 amino acids. CDR1 and CDR2 (germline): MDHEN, SYDVKM. Here the CDR3 DNA reads TGTGCCAGCAGTTTTCGGGGGGCCCTCTATGGCTACACCTTC. Translating gives CASSFRGALYGYTF.

The chain joins TRBV7-9 to TRBJ1-1; D possibly corresponds to TRBD1 (5 bases). Germline CDR1 reads SEHNR; CDR2 reads FQNEAQ (reference sequence). The CDR3 spans 15 residues. Between the trimmed V and J ends, which lost 5 bases and 6 bases, there was a span of 19 bases. In DNA form, the CDR3 reads TGTGCCAGCAGCCCGCGACAGCCCTCTCCTCCTGAAGCTTTCTTT. Translating it yields CASSPRQPSPPEAFF.

CDR3 sequence: CASSSPLKGGNYEQYF. DNA for the CDR3: TGCGCCAGCAGCTCTCCGCTCAAGGGAGGCAATTACGAGCAGTACTTC. The chain combines TRBV5-1 with TRBJ2-7; D perhaps matches TRBD2 (6 bases). Trimming took 3 bases from V and 4 from J, leaving 20 bases between them. The germline V gene has CDR1 SGHRS and CDR2 YFSETQ. The CDR3 covers 16 residues.

The genes are TRBV5-1 and TRBJ2-2; no reliable D call. The length of the CDR3 is 14 residues. The V gene's germline CDR1 is SGHRS and CDR2 YFSETQ. V was shortened by 0 bases and J by 7 bases, with 10 bases between the two germline ends. The CDR3 coding sequence is TGCGCCAGCAGCTTGGGAGTTAGTTTCGGGGAGCTGTTTTTT. It specifies CASSLGVSFGELFF.

This chain joins TRBV6-2 or TRBV6-3 and TRBJ2-3; D might be TRBD1 or TRBD2, each matching 5 bases. Germline lookup yields CDR1 MNHEY and CDR2 SVGEGT. CDR3 length equals 15 residues. Trimming took off 2 bases at V and 1 base at J, with 10 bases between the two ends. CDR3 sequence: CASSYGQGGTDTQYF. Written as DNA, the CDR3 is TGTGCCAGCAGTTACGGTCAGGGAGGCACAGATACGCAGTATTTT.

The chain has TRBV6-7 and TRBJ2-1; 7 bases match TRBD2. TRBV6-7 is an ORF; its function is uncertain. V shed 0 bases, J shed 5 bases, and the junction held 7 bases outside the gene matches. The CDR3 has 16 residues. CDR3 sequence: CASSYSRRGTHNEQFF. The CDR3 coding sequence is TGTGCCAGCAGTTACTCGAGGCGGGGGACGCACAATGAGCAGTTCTTC.

This chain joins TRBV18 and TRBJ2-7; 13 bases fit TRBD2. The CDR3 covers 18 residues. V shed 0 bases, J shed 1 base, and the junction held 6 bases outside the gene matches. Germline values: CDR1 KGHSH, CDR2 LQKENI. The CDR3: CASSPPTSGRASSYEQYF. CDR3 nucleotide sequence: TGTGCCAGCTCACCACCCACTAGCGGGAGGGCCAGTTCCTACGAGCAGTACTTC.

The chain combines TRBV28 with TRBJ1-5; the D gene is possibly TRBD1 (6 bases). V lost 7 bases and J 7 bases, leaving 17 bases between the germline ends. CDR1 MDHEN and CDR2 SYDVKM come from the germline V gene. This CDR3 has 14 residues. CDR3 sequence: CASIEGVRGQPQHF. CDR3 DNA: TGTGCCAGCATTGAGGGGGTTCGGGGACAGCCCCAGCATTTT.

This rearrangement joins TRBV5-1 to TRBJ2-7; possible D gene TRBD1, 5 bases. The germline V gene encodes CDR1 SGHRS and CDR2 YFSETQ. Deletions cut 0 bases from V and 4 bases from J, with 11 bases between. This CDR3 has 14 residues. The CDR3 coding sequence is TGCGCCAGCAGCTTGGGACAGTTCACGTACGAGCAGTACTTC. Translating gives CASSLGQFTYEQYF.

The chain has TRBV7-6 and TRBJ1-5, with D hard to call. The CDR3 runs to 14 residues. Germline CDR1 SGHVS, CDR2 FNYEAQ. V lost 4 bases and J 3 bases, leaving 10 bases between the germline ends. The CDR3 region is CASSSFGDNQPQHF. The CDR3 DNA reads TGTGCCAGCAGCTCCTTTGGAGACAATCAGCCCCAGCATTTT.

This clone appeared a single time. This chain connects TRBV2 to TRBJ2-1; 10 bases fit TRBD2. This CDR3 contains 15 residues. J was trimmed by 10 bases and V by 7 bases; bases with no gene match: 13. The germline CDR1 and CDR2 sequences are SNHLY and FYNNEI. CDR3 bases: TGTGCCAGCATCCCAGTGCTAGCGGGAGTCAGCGAGCAGTTCTTC. It encodes CASIPVLAGVSEQFF.